This T cell receptor (beta chain) is from a study of shared clonotypes between healthy human individuals. Germline V CDR1 and CDR2: SEHNR, FQNEAQ (reference sequence). This CDR3 comprises 15 residues. V was shortened by 5 bases and J by 2 bases, with 15 bases between the two germline ends. The data were produced by immunoSEQ multiplex PCR, yet TCRdb's version contains in-frame clones alone and is incomplete. The table lists around 95,000 clones, roughly 50% of them singletons. The sequence was collected from a woman aged 40-49 years in good health. Some clones in this sample may be carry-over from other donors' samples. The specimen was PBMCs. The rearrangement joins TRBV7-9 to TRBJ2-5, with D perhaps matching TRBD1 (6 bases). CDR3 nucleotides: TGTGCCAGCAGCCCCCAGGGACAAGAACAAGAGACCCAGTACTTC. Translated: CASSPQGQEQETQYF.